The present T cell receptor beta chain was sequenced within a study of T-cell memory formation after mild COVID-19 (dated by TCRdb to 2020 to 2023). A note on the overall study: TCR sequence clusters from the two donors were largely donor specific. Two young, previously healthy adult volunteers made up the cohort, one male and one female. T-cell clones expanding and contracting after mild COVID-19 in a couple of donors were tracked by longitudinal TCRalpha and TCRbeta repertoire sequencing. What the study reported, not specific to this receptor: From day 15 to 85, contracting clones showed balanced CD4/CD8 phenotypes, whereas a second wave of clones that expanded from day 15 to 37 leaned towards CD4+. Some responding clones were found in pre-infection memory, which suggests that pre-existing cross-reactive memory T cells took part in the SARS-CoV-2 response. SARS-CoV-2 specificity was not confirmed for the second-wave clones peaking on day 37. Contracting CD4+ clones were located mainly in the CM and EM memory subsets, whereas CD8+ clones were found to be enriched in EMRA. The study covered only two mild cases, and larger cohorts including severe cases with pre-infection samples were considered necessary.

The data were produced on an Illumina NovaSeq 6000. Using 5'RACE with constant-segment primers, TCRalpha and TCRbeta cDNA libraries were constructed, with sample barcodes and unique molecular identifiers added in the process. RNA was extracted from every sample with Trizol reagent. Amplification of the libraries took two PCR steps, and the second step added a second sample barcode plus Illumina TruSeq adapters. The libraries were sequenced on an Illumina NovaSeq using 2 x 150 bp paired-end reads. On the authors' methods: With migec v1.2.7, reads were demultiplexed and then collapsed into UMI-guided consensus sequences. Using mixcr v2.1.11, the UMI consensuses were aligned to TRA and TRB V and J templates and assembled into clonotypes. Expanded or contracted clonotypes were those called significant by both edgeR and NoisET, with noise models trained on biological replicates. For edgeR calls, a false discovery rate-adjusted p below 0.01 and a log2 fold-change threshold of 1 were applied. PCA with hierarchical clustering of max-normalized trajectories of the 1000 most abundant clonotypes was used as exploratory dynamics analysis. Separately sequenced CD4+ and CD8+ repertoires were used to assign a CD4 or CD8 phenotype to each responding clone. The public reads were quality trimmed at Q25 with fastp and then assembled into clones with MiXCR by TCRdb, keeping productive beta chains. Rows are combined by CDR3 protein, so each entry shows the most common genes and DNA. The V and J calls were not made by the authors but by TCRdb's processing. This sample comprises about 420,000 distinct CDR3 sequences, about a quarter of them detected only once. The biggest ten clones account for less than 15% of the sample.

Ficoll-Paque density gradient centrifugation was used to isolate PBMCs. This clonotype was picked up a small number of times. The target of this receptor is not known. Base qualities are not provided; no much larger clone lies one nucleotide away. The clonotype originates from an adult woman who had mild COVID-19 (a few samples of this study predate the infection). The sample titles of this study are shuffled in the database, so cell type and time point are left out; the donor was told from shared clones. Sequencing was done on a sample of PBMCs or a T cell subset sorted from them (not recorded which).

The CDR3 in this case is CATSDLPKTGANTGELFF. The base sequence is TGTGCCACCAGTGATCTCCCTAAGACAGGGGCGAACACCGGGGAGCTGTTTTTT. Recombination connected TRBV24-1 to TRBJ2-2, and 8 junction bases match TRBD1. Per the germline V gene, KGHDR is the CDR1 and SFDVKD is the CDR2. Compared with germline, V lacks 3 bases and J lacks 0 bases; bases without a gene match: 8. Inclusive of the bounding cysteine and phenylalanine, the CDR3 is 18 residues long. Kept here is only the CDR3 DNA, which spans 54 bases and is read in frame from base 1.